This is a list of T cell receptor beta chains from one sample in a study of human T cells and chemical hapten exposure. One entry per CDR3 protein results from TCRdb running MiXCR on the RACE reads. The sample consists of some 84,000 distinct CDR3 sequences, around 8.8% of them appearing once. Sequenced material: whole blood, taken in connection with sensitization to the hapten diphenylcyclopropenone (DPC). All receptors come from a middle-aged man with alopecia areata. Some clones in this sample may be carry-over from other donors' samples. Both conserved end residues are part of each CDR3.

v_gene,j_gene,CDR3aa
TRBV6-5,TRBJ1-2,CASSYGGAGYGYTF
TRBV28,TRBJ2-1,CASSSPPPGLNEQFF
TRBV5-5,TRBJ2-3,CASSYIAGSTDTQYF
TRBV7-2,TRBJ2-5,CASSFSRGPQETQYF
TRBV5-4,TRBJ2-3,CASSWEVRTDTQYF
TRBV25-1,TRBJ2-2,CASSDARENTGELFF
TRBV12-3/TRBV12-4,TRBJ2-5,CASSLTKKGTQYF
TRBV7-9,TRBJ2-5,CASSFAGTSSPETQYF
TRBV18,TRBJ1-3,CASSPLDLGSGNTIYF
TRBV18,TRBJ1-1,CASSPSLSGTNTEAFF
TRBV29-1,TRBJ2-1,CSVDPTTSGRPYEQFF
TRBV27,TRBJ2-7,CASSLSGQGAYEQYF
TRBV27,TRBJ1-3,CASSSGGSGNTIYF
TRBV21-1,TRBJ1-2,CASSKVNRKSGQANWSGGYTF
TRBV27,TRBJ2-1,CASTYLAGAYNEQFF
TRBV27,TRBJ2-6,CASSLHGANVLTF
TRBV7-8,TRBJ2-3,CASSSRRFSPRTDTQYF
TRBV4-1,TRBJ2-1,CASSQEDSGNSYNEQFF
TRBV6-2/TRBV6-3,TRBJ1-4,CASSEREPGGGEKLFF
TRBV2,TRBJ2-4,CASSSSGRANIQYF
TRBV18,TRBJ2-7,CASSPPGLAGADEQYF
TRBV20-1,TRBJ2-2,CSAGGLAGVTGELFF
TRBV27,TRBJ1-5,CASKERAGSNQPQHF
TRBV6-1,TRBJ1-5,CASSDRGLHQPQHF
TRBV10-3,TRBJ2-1,CAISDPLRGGSSYNEQFF
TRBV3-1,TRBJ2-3,CASSQRGTNTDTQYF
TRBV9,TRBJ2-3,CASSSREGGSGDTQYF
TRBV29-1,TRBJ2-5,CSVTGLVETQYF
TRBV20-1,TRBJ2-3,CSARGSQRAAATQYF
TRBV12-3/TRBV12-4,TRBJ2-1,CASSPQGLTYNEQFF
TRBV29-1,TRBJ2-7,CSVAGTGAGEQYF
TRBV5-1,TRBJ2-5,CASSLEFPQETQYF
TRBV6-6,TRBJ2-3,CASSYLSEYTDTQYF
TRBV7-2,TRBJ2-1,CASNSRGFSGRSDEQFF
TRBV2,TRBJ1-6,CASSEAGQLGSPLHF
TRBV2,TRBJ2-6,CASSKGVSGANVLTF
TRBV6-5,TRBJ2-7,CASRMTSSYEQYF
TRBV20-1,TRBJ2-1,CSARVGGSGRTAQFF
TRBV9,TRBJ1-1,CASSPPPSAAFF
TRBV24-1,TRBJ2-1,CATDSYNEQFF
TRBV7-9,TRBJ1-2,CASSFRAIGDDYGYTF
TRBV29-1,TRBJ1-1,CSVWVQPNTEAFF
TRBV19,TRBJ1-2,CASSISGGDGYTF
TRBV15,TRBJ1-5,CATSRVGRGNNQPQHF
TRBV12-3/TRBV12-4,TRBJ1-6,CASSLHSSYNSPLHF
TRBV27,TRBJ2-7,CASSTRTPQTGSEQYF
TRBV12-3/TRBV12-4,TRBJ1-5,CASRRTGNNQPQHF
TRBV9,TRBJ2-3,CASSEVGTDTQYF
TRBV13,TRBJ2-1,CASSLSGREPPFF
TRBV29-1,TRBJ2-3,CSVEVRNTDTQYF
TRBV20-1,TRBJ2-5,CSAPGVGGQETQYF
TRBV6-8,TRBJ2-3,CASAVSAGDTQYF
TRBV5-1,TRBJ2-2,CASSAPGTSGNTGELFF
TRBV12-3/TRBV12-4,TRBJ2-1,CASTSLAGGFHEQFF
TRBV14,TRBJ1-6,CASSQGPHSPLHF
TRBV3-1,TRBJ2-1,CASSLYQGTSGNNEQFF
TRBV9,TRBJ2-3,CASSGVLVGASTDTQYF
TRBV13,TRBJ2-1,CASSSPDRGPYNEQFF